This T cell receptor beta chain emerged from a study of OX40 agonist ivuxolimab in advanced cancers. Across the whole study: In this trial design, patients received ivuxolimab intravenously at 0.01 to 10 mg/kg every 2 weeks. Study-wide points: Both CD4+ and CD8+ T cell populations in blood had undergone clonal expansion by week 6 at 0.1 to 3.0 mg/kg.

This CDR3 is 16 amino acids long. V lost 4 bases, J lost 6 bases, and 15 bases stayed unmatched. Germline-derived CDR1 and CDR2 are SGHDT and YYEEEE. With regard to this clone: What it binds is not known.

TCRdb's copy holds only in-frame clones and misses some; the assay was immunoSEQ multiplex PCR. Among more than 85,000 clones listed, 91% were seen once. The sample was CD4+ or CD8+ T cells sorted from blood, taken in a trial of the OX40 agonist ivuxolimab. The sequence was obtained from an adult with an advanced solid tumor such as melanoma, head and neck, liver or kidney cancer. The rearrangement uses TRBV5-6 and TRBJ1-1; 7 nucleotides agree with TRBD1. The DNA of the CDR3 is TGTGCCAGCAGCCGCGAAGTGTTGACAGGGAAGGCTGAAGCTTTCTTT. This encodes CASSREVLTGKAEAFF.